This T cell receptor beta chain is drawn from a study of blood T cell repertoires in COVID-19. Study in general: Acute and convalescent COVID-19 specimens originated in the United States, Italy and Spain. T cells, B-cell-depleted T cells, or PBMCs provided the cDNA or gDNA that served as material.

Study processing details: Nucleated cell number was recorded as an estimate derived from reference gene primer amplification. TCRdb's copy holds only in-frame clones and misses some; the assay was immunoSEQ multiplex PCR. The DNA was the basis for D and trimming; V, J and clone size are from that table. The table lists under 200,000 clones, around 80% of them singletons. Trimming shortened V by 1 base and J by 6 bases, and 13 bases separated the two germline ends. The germline V gene encodes CDR1 MGHRA and CDR2 YSYEKL. The CDR3 spans 14 residues. The sequence was obtained from a man between 70 and 80 years old with active or convalescent COVID-19. The V and J genes are TRBV4-1 and TRBJ2-7; D is perhaps TRBD2 (6 bases). The sequenced sample was peripheral blood. The CDR3 spells CASSQGRGPGEQYF. The CDR3 DNA sequence: TGCGCCAGCAGCCAAGGGCGGGGACCGGGCGAGCAGTACTTC.